The sequence of this TCR beta chain was determined in a study of shared clonotypes between healthy human individuals. V gave up 4 bases and J gave up 7 bases, with 5 bases separating them. CDR1 and CDR2 from the germline V gene are MNHNS and SASEGT. This CDR3 is built from 12 residues. Findings and caveats of the study: Naive subsets tended to show greater estimated richness than memory subsets. Even with large depth, rarefaction showed that sorted-subset sequencing was incomplete. Several donors held about 5% of naive CD4 clonotypes in common.

This clone has more than one count but fewer than ten. What it recognizes is unknown. The authors ran the assay at deep level. Repertoires were generated with immunoSEQ multiplex PCR, while TCRdb's copy carries only in-frame clones and drops some. The table shows about 980,000 clones, with about 80% occurring only once. The sequence was obtained from a man aged 18 to 29 in good health. The sequenced material came from memory CD4+ T cells sorted from blood. Subset described: CD45RA-negative fraction. The chain is built from TRBV6-1 and TRBJ1-6; D remains unclear. CDR3 loop: CASSARNSPLHF. In DNA, the CDR3 is TGTGCCAGCAGTGCCAGGAATTCACCCCTCCACTTT.